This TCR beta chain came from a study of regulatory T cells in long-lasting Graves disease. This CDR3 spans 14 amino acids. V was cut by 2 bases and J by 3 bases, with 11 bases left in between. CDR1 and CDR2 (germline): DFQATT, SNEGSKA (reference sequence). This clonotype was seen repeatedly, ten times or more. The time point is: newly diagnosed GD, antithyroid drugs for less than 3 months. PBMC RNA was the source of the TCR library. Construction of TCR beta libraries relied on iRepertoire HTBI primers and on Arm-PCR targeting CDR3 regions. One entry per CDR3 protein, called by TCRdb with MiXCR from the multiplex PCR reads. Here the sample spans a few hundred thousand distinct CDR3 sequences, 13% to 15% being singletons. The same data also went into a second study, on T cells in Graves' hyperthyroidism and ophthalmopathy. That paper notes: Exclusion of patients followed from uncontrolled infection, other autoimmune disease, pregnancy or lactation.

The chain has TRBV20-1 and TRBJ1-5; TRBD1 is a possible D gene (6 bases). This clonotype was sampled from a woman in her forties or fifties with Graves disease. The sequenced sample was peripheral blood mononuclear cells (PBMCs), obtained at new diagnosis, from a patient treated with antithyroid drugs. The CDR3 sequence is CSARSDRSNQPQHF. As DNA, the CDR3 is TGCAGTGCTAGATCTGACAGGTCCAATCAGCCCCAGCATTTT.